The rows below give T cell receptor beta chains drawn from one sample of a study of OX40 agonist ivuxolimab in advanced cancers. Only in-frame clones appear in the TCRdb table, and some are missing; sequencing was by immunoSEQ multiplex PCR. The table lists 70,000 or so clones, around 93% of them singletons, with approximately 15% in the top ten. The sample in question was CD4+ or CD8+ T cells sorted from blood, obtained in a trial of the OX40 agonist ivuxolimab. Every receptor here comes from an adult with an advanced solid tumor such as melanoma, head and neck, liver or kidney cancer. CDR3s include the opening cysteine and the closing phenylalanine or tryptophan. D genes are given only for firm matches. Clone sizes are given selectively: once, few, many, or a class where the clone is expanded.

cdr3_nt,cdr3_aa,d_call,clone_size,v_call,j_call
TGTGCCAGCAGCTGGGACAGGGGGCGCGGGGAACAGTACTTC,CASSWDRGRGEQYF,TRBD1,-,TRBV11-2,TRBJ2-7
TGTGCCAGCAGCGCCGAGGGAGCGGGAGACACAGATACGCAGTATTTT,CASSAEGAGDTDTQYF,TRBD2,-,TRBV9,TRBJ2-3
TGTGCCAGTAGTATTGGACTAGGTCAAGGCACCCAGTACTTC,CASSIGLGQGTQYF,TRBD2,-,TRBV19,TRBJ2-5
TGTGCCAGCAGCTTGATGATGAAAGAGACCCAGTACTTC,CASSLMMKETQYF,-,-,TRBV5-6,TRBJ2-5
TGCGCCAGCAGCTTGCAGGGGGCGGGATACGAGCAGTACTTC,CASSLQGAGYEQYF,TRBD1,-,TRBV5-1,TRBJ2-7
TGTGCCAGCAGCTTGAGGGCAAGCATGAACACTGAAGCTTTCTTT,CASSLRASMNTEAFF,-,-,TRBV5-4,TRBJ1-1
TGTGCCAGCAGTTACGGAGAGGGGTTCTACGAGCAGTACTTC,CASSYGEGFYEQYF,-,-,TRBV6-5,TRBJ2-7
TGTGCCAGCAGTCTGACAGTCTTCTCAGGAAACACAGATACGCAGTATTTT,CASSLTVFSGNTDTQYF,-,-,TRBV28,TRBJ2-3
TGCGCCAGCAGCGGGACTAGCTTGGATACGCAGTATTTT,CASSGTSLDTQYF,TRBD2,-,TRBV5-1,TRBJ2-3
TGTGCCAGCAGCTTCGGACAGGGGGCATATGAGACCCAGTACTTC,CASSFGQGAYETQYF,TRBD1,-,TRBV6-5,TRBJ2-5
TGTGCCATCAGTGAGTCGTCCAATCAGCCCCAGCATTTT,CAISESSNQPQHF,-,few,TRBV10-3,TRBJ1-5
TGTGCCAGCAGTTCCTCTCCGGGGTCCTCTCTAAGCTACACCTTC,CASSSSPGSSLSYTF,-,-,TRBV28,TRBJ1-2
TGTGCCAGCAGCTTAAGGCGGCTACCCGAGTGGGGCGAGCAGTACTTC,CASSLRRLPEWGEQYF,-,-,TRBV11-2,TRBJ2-7
TGTGCCAGTAGTACCACCGGACTAGCGGGAATCTACGAGCAGTACTTC,CASSTTGLAGIYEQYF,TRBD2,once,TRBV19,TRBJ2-7
TGTGCCAGCAGCCCAGGCGGCAATGAGCAGTTCTTC,CASSPGGNEQFF,-,-,TRBV7-8,TRBJ2-1
TGTGCCAGCAGCCTAATGAGAGGGGCCAACTCTGGGGCCAACGTCCTGACTTTC,CASSLMRGANSGANVLTF,-,-,TRBV7-3,TRBJ2-6
TGTGCCAGCAGCCCCTATGGGGTCGACTACGTTGACAATGAGCAGTTCTTC,CASSPYGVDYVDNEQFF,-,-,TRBV14,TRBJ2-1
TGTGCCAGCAGTGTACATTGGCGGACAGGGGGGTTGAACACTGAAGCTTTCTTT,CASSVHWRTGGLNTEAFF,TRBD1,-,TRBV6-1,TRBJ1-1
TGTGCCAGCAGAAGCCCCGTTGGGACTAATGAAAAACTGTTTTTT,CASRSPVGTNEKLFF,-,-,TRBV6-5,TRBJ1-4
TGTGCCAGCAGCCGGGTAGGGGCTGGAAACACCATATATTTT,CASSRVGAGNTIYF,-,-,TRBV27,TRBJ1-3
TGTGCCAGCAGCCAAGGGACAGTGTATCTCAATGAGCAGTTCTTC,CASSQGTVYLNEQFF,TRBD1,-,TRBV7-3,TRBJ2-1
TGCGCCAGCAGCTTAGGGACTATAACCTACGAGCAGTACTTC,CASSLGTITYEQYF,TRBD2,-,TRBV5-1,TRBJ2-7
TGTGCCAGCAGCGTGGGACGGAGGAGTGGGTACGAGCAGTACTTC,CASSVGRRSGYEQYF,-,-,TRBV7-2,TRBJ2-7